This T cell receptor beta chain was sequenced for a study of cytomegalovirus exposure and HLA in healthy donors. In the study overall: The study placed 70% to 90% of its 350 to 400 genotyped donors in the Caucasian-associated ancestry cluster. Broader study findings: The authors later found most CMV-associated TCR beta chains appeared HLA-restricted. Among the CMV-associated chains, three were confirmed in vitro as specific for CMV antigens. Whilst most TCR sequences proved rare, a subset of public TCRs occurred across many donors.

PCR was performed using 60 Vbeta and 13 Jbeta primers. The protocol was immunoSEQ multiplex PCR, while the TCRdb copy is restricted to in-frame clones and leaves out a portion. This table holds over 200,000 clones, about 70% found once. Comments on this clone: The antigen is unknown.

The CDR3 extends over 16 amino acids. V lost 0 bases, J lost 2 bases, and 3 bases stayed unmatched. The V gene's germline CDR1 is MNHEY and CDR2 SVGAGI. The sequencing sample was made of PBMCs. The clonotype was recovered from a middle-aged man in good health and CMV-seropositive. The chain combines TRBV6-5 with TRBJ2-7; TRBD1 matches at 11 bases. The CDR3 loop is CASSYSRTGGAYEQYF. In DNA, the CDR3 is TGTGCCAGCAGTTACTCGAGGACAGGGGGCGCCTACGAGCAGTACTTC.